This is a list of T cell receptor beta chains from one sample in a study of CD8 T cells in Susac syndrome. TCRdb processed the immunoSEQ multiplex PCR reads anew with MiXCR; each CDR3 protein has one entry. The sample consists of fewer than 350,000 distinct CDR3 sequences, about 92% of them appearing once. Sequenced input: CD4+ T cells from PBMCs. The receptor source for this set is a human donor with multiple sclerosis. Both conserved end residues are part of each CDR3. The D gene is left open where the match is weak. Some rows mark clone size as missing; the rest say once, few, many or name a class of expanded clone.

d_call j_call clone_size v_call cdr3_aa cdr3_nt
NA TRBJ1-5 once TRBV6-6 CASSNGFENQPQHF TGTGCCAGCAGTAACGGGTTTGAGAATCAGCCCCAGCATTTT
NA TRBJ2-2 NA TRBV15 CATSSDWIANTGELFF TGTGCCACCAGCAGCGATTGGATCGCGAACACCGGGGAGCTGTTTTTT
TRBD1 TRBJ1-2 NA TRBV5-4 CASSRPPGQERLGYTF TGTGCCAGCAGCCGCCCCCCGGGACAGGAAAGACTTGGCTACACCTTC
NA TRBJ2-3 NA TRBV18 CASGLAANTDTQYF TGTGCCAGCGGTCTGGCGGCCAACACAGATACGCAGTATTTT
NA TRBJ1-5 NA TRBV2 CASRSGAQGLTSNQPQHF TGTGCCAGCAGGAGCGGGGCGCAGGGGTTGACTAGCAATCAGCCCCAGCATTTT
NA TRBJ2-1 NA TRBV20-1 CSAREIGLWANEQFF TGCAGTGCTAGAGAGATTGGGCTCTGGGCTAATGAGCAGTTCTTC
NA TRBJ1-6 NA TRBV6-5 CASSYSPAGEYSSPLHF TGTGCCAGCAGTTACTCCCCGGCAGGGGAGTATAGTTCACCCCTCCACTTT
NA TRBJ2-2 NA TRBV21-1 CASSLTGSPANTGELFF TGTGCCAGCAGCCTAACAGGGTCGCCCGCGAACACCGGGGAGCTGTTTTTT
NA TRBJ2-2 NA TRBV4-3 CASSQDVGGATGELFF TGCGCCAGCAGCCAAGATGTAGGCGGAGCCACCGGGGAGCTGTTTTTT
TRBD1 TRBJ1-3 NA TRBV30 CAWRFSGGRNTIYF TGTGCCTGGCGCTTTTCAGGGGGAAGAAACACCATATATTTT
NA TRBJ1-2 few TRBV5-1 CASSLDAGDYGYTF TGCGCCAGCAGCTTGGATGCAGGGGACTATGGCTACACCTTC
NA TRBJ2-3 NA TRBV18 CASSLRRTSTDTQYF TGTGCCAGCTCACTTCGGCGGACCAGCACAGATACGCAGTATTTT
NA TRBJ1-6 NA TRBV6-1 CAIPWTTSSYNSPLHF TGTGCCATCCCATGGACAACTTCCTCCTATAATTCACCCCTCCACTTT
NA TRBJ2-2 NA TRBV20-1 CSARAGDTGELFF TGCAGTGCTAGAGCCGGGGATACCGGGGAGCTGTTTTTT
NA TRBJ2-5 NA TRBV10-2 CASSEMQAGRETQYF TGCGCCAGCAGTGAGATGCAGGCCGGTCGGGAGACCCAGTACTTC
TRBD1 TRBJ2-3 NA TRBV7-9 CASSLARQGADTQYF TGTGCCAGCAGCTTAGCCCGACAGGGAGCAGATACGCAGTATTTT
NA TRBJ1-1 NA TRBV5-4 CASSPRGRGAEAFF TGTGCCAGCAGCCCCCGGGGTCGTGGCGCTGAAGCTTTCTTT
NA TRBJ1-1 NA TRBV18 CASSLLQNTEAFF TGTGCCAGCTCACTTTTACAGAACACTGAAGCTTTCTTT
TRBD2 TRBJ2-7 NA TRBV6-2/TRBV6-3 CASSYRTSGSYEQYF TGTGCCAGCAGTTACAGGACTAGCGGGTCCTACGAGCAGTACTTC
NA TRBJ1-1 NA TRBV7-9 CASSGGDTKNTEAFF TGTGCCAGCAGCGGGGGGGACACCAAGAACACTGAAGCTTTCTTT
TRBD2 TRBJ2-1 NA TRBV6-2/TRBV6-3 CASRGGASREDEQFF TGTGCCAGCAGGGGAGGGGCCTCCCGTGAGGATGAGCAGTTCTTC
NA TRBJ1-2 NA TRBV6-1 CASGGAIYGYTF TGTGCCAGCGGAGGGGCAATCTATGGCTACACCTTC
NA TRBJ1-5 NA TRBV10-2 CASSGSWNQPQHF TGCGCCAGCAGTGGATCTTGGAATCAGCCCCAGCATTTT
NA TRBJ1-3 NA TRBV2 CASSEVHSGNTIYF TGTGCCAGCAGTGAAGTTCACTCTGGAAACACCATATATTTT
NA TRBJ2-1 NA TRBV20-1 CSARKARTPFF TGCAGTGCTAGAAAGGCCCGCACTCCGTTCTTC
NA TRBJ2-2 NA TRBV5-1 CASRFSQPNTGELFF TGCGCCAGCAGGTTCAGTCAACCGAACACCGGGGAGCTGTTTTTT
NA TRBJ2-7 NA TRBV4-2 CASSQGRTTGQGYEQYF TGTGCCAGCAGCCAAGGGAGAACCACCGGCCAGGGCTACGAGCAGTACTTC
NA TRBJ1-1 NA TRBV4-2 CASSQEARGNTEAFF TGTGCCAGCAGCCAAGAGGCCAGGGGGAACACTGAAGCTTTCTTT
TRBD2 TRBJ2-7 NA TRBV7-2 CASTPGASGTYEQYF TGTGCCAGCACCCCTGGCGCTAGCGGGACCTACGAGCAGTACTTC
NA TRBJ1-1 NA TRBV6-2/TRBV6-3 CASSYGTPNTEAFF TGTGCCAGCAGTTACGGGACCCCGAACACTGAAGCTTTCTTT
NA TRBJ1-2 NA TRBV7-9 CASSLEELQGAIYGYTF TGTGCCAGCAGCTTAGAGGAACTACAAGGGGCTATCTATGGCTACACCTTC
NA TRBJ2-5 once TRBV12-1 CASSFGRRGGETQYF TGTGCCAGCAGCTTTGGTCGCAGGGGGGGAGAGACCCAGTACTTC
NA TRBJ2-5 NA TRBV5-4 CASSLGPTKETQYF TGTGCCAGCAGCTTGGGGCCGACAAAAGAGACCCAGTACTTC
NA TRBJ1-3 NA TRBV6-5 CATQRGNTIYF TGTGCCACGCAACGTGGAAACACCATATATTTT
NA TRBJ2-1 once TRBV24-1 CATSDFNEQFF TGTGCCACCAGTGATTTCAATGAGCAGTTCTTC
NA TRBJ1-1 NA TRBV30 CAWSKPGHPNGEGSFF TGTGCCTGGAGTAAACCGGGACACCCAAACGGGGAAGGTTCTTTCTTT
NA TRBJ2-7 few TRBV5-6 CASSHSRGPYSYEQYF TGTGCCAGCAGCCATTCCCGCGGGCCCTACTCCTACGAGCAGTACTTC
NA TRBJ1-1 NA TRBV27 CASRLDRYFSEAFF TGTGCCAGCAGGCTCGACCGGTACTTTAGTGAAGCTTTCTTT
NA TRBJ2-2 NA TRBV7-3 CASSSGGANTGELFF TGTGCCAGCAGCTCCGGGGGAGCGAACACCGGGGAGCTGTTTTTT
NA TRBJ2-1 few TRBV6-5 CASSLGQVNEQFF TGTGCCAGCAGTTTAGGGCAGGTCAATGAGCAGTTCTTC
NA TRBJ2-3 NA TRBV20-1 CSASGIGGSTDTQYF TGCAGTGCTAGTGGGATAGGGGGGAGCACAGATACGCAGTATTTT
NA TRBJ2-7 NA TRBV7-6 CASSSWGRGREQYF TGTGCCAGCAGCTCTTGGGGTAGGGGACGGGAGCAGTACTTC
NA TRBJ2-1 NA TRBV7-9 CASTGSPGYNEQFF TGTGCCAGTACAGGGTCTCCCGGATACAATGAGCAGTTCTTC
NA TRBJ2-1 NA TRBV4-3 CASGTMDTPYNEQFF TGCGCCAGCGGCACGATGGACACCCCCTACAATGAGCAGTTCTTC
NA TRBJ2-3 NA TRBV5-1 CASSSGWGAGTDTQYF TGCGCCAGCAGCTCCGGTTGGGGGGCCGGCACAGATACGCAGTATTTT
NA TRBJ1-3 NA TRBV5-1 CASSLVANSGNTIYF TGCGCCAGCAGCTTGGTGGCAAACTCTGGAAACACCATATATTTT
TRBD2 TRBJ2-7 NA TRBV6-5 CASSPQREYYEQYF TGTGCCAGCAGTCCCCAGCGGGAGTACTACGAGCAGTACTTC
NA TRBJ2-7 NA TRBV3-1 CASSQVAGLGYEQYF TGTGCCAGCAGCCAAGTCGCAGGGTTGGGCTACGAGCAGTACTTC
NA TRBJ2-5 NA TRBV29-1 CSVVSLPGETQYF TGCAGCGTTGTATCTCTCCCGGGGGAGACCCAGTACTTC
NA TRBJ2-7 NA TRBV19 CASSSHSGTTGVQYF TGTGCCAGTAGTTCCCACTCCGGGACCACGGGGGTGCAGTACTTC
NA TRBJ1-1 NA TRBV20-1 CSLPPAGRTEAFF TGCAGTCTTCCCCCGGCAGGGAGAACTGAAGCTTTCTTT
TRBD2 TRBJ2-5 once TRBV5-1 CASSLRTGGRGETQYF TGCGCCAGCAGCTTGAGGACGGGAGGGCGCGGGGAGACCCAGTACTTC
TRBD2 TRBJ2-1 NA TRBV24-1 CATSTTVGGGHNEQFF TGTGCCACCAGTACTACAGTGGGCGGGGGACACAATGAGCAGTTCTTC
NA TRBJ2-7 NA TRBV3-1 CASSPEGGGTYEQYF TGTGCCAGCAGCCCGGAAGGTGGGGGAACCTACGAGCAGTACTTC
NA TRBJ2-7 NA TRBV6-6 CASSTAGSVEYEQYF TGTGCCAGCAGCACGGCGGGGTCAGTAGAGTACGAGCAGTACTTC
NA TRBJ2-3 NA TRBV12-3/TRBV12-4 CASSFGSQPHTDTQYF TGTGCCAGCAGTTTTGGCTCCCAGCCCCACACAGATACGCAGTATTTT
NA TRBJ1-4 NA TRBV7-9 CASSKDSFNEKLFF TGTGCCAGCAGCAAGGACAGCTTTAATGAAAAACTGTTTTTT
NA TRBJ2-2 NA TRBV4-1 CASSQDAGSGELFF TGCGCCAGCAGCCAAGATGCGGGGTCCGGGGAGCTGTTTTTT
NA TRBJ2-7 NA TRBV30 CAWSYASSYEQYF TGTGCCTGGAGTTATGCCAGCTCCTACGAGCAGTACTTC
NA TRBJ1-4 once TRBV6-1 CASSPHSGATNEKLFF TGTGCCAGCAGCCCACACTCAGGAGCAACTAATGAAAAACTGTTTTTT